Listed here are 17 T cell receptor beta chains from one sample, sequenced in a study of blood T cell repertoires in COVID-19. Measured with immunoSEQ multiplex PCR; TCRdb has only the in-frame clones, and not every one. The sample includes roughly 350,000 clones, approximately 89% seen only once; the top ten take over 9.5%. Sequenced sample: peripheral blood. The receptors come from a woman under 40 with COVID-19, enrolled during active disease.

V is TRBV28 and J is TRBJ1-4, with TRBD1 matching 7 bases. The germline gives CDR1 MDHEN, CDR2 SYDVKM. The J segment lost 2 bases and the V segment lost 3 bases, leaving 3 bases of the junction unmatched. This CDR3 has 15 amino acids. CDR3 bases: TGTGCCAGCAGTTTCCTGGGACAGACTAATGAAAAACTGTTTTTT. Translating it yields CASSFLGQTNEKLFF.

This rearrangement joins TRBV28 to TRBJ2-7, with D maybe TRBD1 (5 bases). Germline lookup yields CDR1 MDHEN and CDR2 SYDVKM. V shed 3 bases and J shed 6 bases, with 12 bases lying between them. The CDR3 loop spans 13 amino acids. The CDR3 DNA is TGTGCCAGCAGTTTTCGTAACAGGCCCGAGCAGTACTTC. Encoded protein: CASSFRNRPEQYF. The whole variable domain, remainder taken from reference TRBV28 and TRBJ2-7, is DVKVTQSSRYLVKRTGEKVFLECVQDMDHENMFWYRQDPGLGLRLIYFSYDVKMKEKGDIPEGYSVSREKKERFSLILESASTNQTSMYLCASSFRNRPEQYFGPGTRLTVT.

The chain links TRBV3-1 (or the pseudogene TRBV3-2) to TRBJ2-1, with 9 positions matching TRBD2. Germline V gene data show CDR1 as LGHDT and CDR2 as YNNKEL (reference sequence). There are 15 residues in the CDR3. V lost 3 bases, J lost 10 bases, and 10 bases stayed unmatched. The CDR3 protein is CASSQGLALAGEQFF. The DNA of the CDR3 is TGTGCCAGCAGCCAGGGACTAGCCTTGGCGGGAGAGCAGTTCTTC.

This chain joins TRBV6-5 and TRBJ2-1, with TRBD1 matching 8 bases. Germline V CDR1 and CDR2: MNHEY, SVGAGI. This CDR3 is 15 amino acids long. Trimming cost V 7 bases and J 7 bases; bases outside gene matches: 12. The CDR3 reads CASKLGGTGSNEQFF. The CDR3 DNA reads as TGTGCCAGCAAACTAGGGGGGACAGGATCGAATGAGCAGTTCTTC.

CDR3 DNA sequence: TGTGCCAGCAGTTTAATCGCGGGAGGGTCCGCCTCCTACGAGCAGTACTTC. It codes for CASSLIAGGSASYEQYF. V and J are TRBV27 and TRBJ2-7, with 9 bases lining up with TRBD2. The CDR3 is 17 residues long. The germline CDR1 and CDR2 sequences are MNHEY and SMNVEV (reference sequence). Trimming cost V 2 bases and J 0 bases; bases outside gene matches: 8.

The chain combines TRBV25-1 with TRBJ2-1, with a possible D match to TRBD2 (7 bases). The CDR3 is 16 residues long. Trimming left V 8 bases short and J 2 bases short, with 19 bases between. The germline V gene encodes CDR1 MGHDK and CDR2 SYGVNS. CDR3 sequence: CASSQGGRGTYNEQFF. In nucleotides, the CDR3 is TGTGCCAGCTCCCAAGGGGGGAGGGGAACCTACAATGAGCAGTTCTTC. Full variable domain (remainder filled in from reference TRBV25-1 and TRBJ2-1): EADIYQTPRYLVIGTGKKITLECSQTMGHDKMYWYQQDPGMELHLIHYSYGVNSTEKGDLSSESTVSRIRTEHFPLTLESARPSHTSQYLCASSQGGRGTYNEQFFGPGTRLTVL.

The chain is built from TRBV7-3 and TRBJ1-1, with TRBD1 matching 7 bases. Trimming took 5 bases from V and 8 from J; bases not matched to a gene: 11. The CDR3 extends over 14 amino acids. CDR1 and CDR2 (germline): SGHTA, FQGTGA. CDR3 sequence reads: CASSLAGTAEEAFF. The CDR3 DNA follows: TGTGCCAGCAGCCTCGCCGGGACAGCCGAAGAAGCTTTCTTT.

The rearrangement uses TRBV30 and TRBJ2-7; 9 nucleotides agree with TRBD2. The CDR3 has 16 residues. Germline V lookup: CDR1 GTSNPN, CDR2 SVGIG (reference sequence). Unmatched junction bases numbered 10, after V lost 0 bases and J lost 4 bases. The DNA of the CDR3 is TGTGCCTGGAGTGTAGGCCTAGCGGGGATACTGTACGAGCAGTACTTC. This gives the protein CAWSVGLAGILYEQYF.

Of note for this clone: Other DNA sequences within the sample encode an identical CDR3. The V gene is TRBV3-1 (or the pseudogene TRBV3-2), the J gene TRBJ2-3, with D possibly matching TRBD2 (6 bases). Trimming left V 3 bases short and J 3 bases short, with 13 bases between. This CDR3 spans 15 amino acids. Germline V CDR1 and CDR2: LGHDT, YNNKEL (reference sequence). The CDR3 here is CASSQIGSGTDTQYF. The DNA for the CDR3 is TGTGCCAGCAGCCAGATCGGGAGTGGGACAGATACGCAGTATTTT.

The chain couples TRBV6-5 to TRBJ1-1; D is undetermined. The CDR3 consists of 11 residues. Trimming took off 6 bases at V and 4 bases at J, with 6 bases between the two ends. Looked up from germline, CDR1 is MNHEY and CDR2 is SVGAGI. The DNA for the CDR3 is TGTGCCAGCAGGCGCCTCACTGAAGCTTTCTTT. Translating it yields CASRRLTEAFF.

V and J are TRBV18 and TRBJ2-7, with 12 bases that match TRBD1. Germline CDR1 reads KGHSH; CDR2 reads LQKENI. There are 17 residues in the CDR3. V lost 0 bases, J lost 3 bases, and 6 bases stayed unmatched. The CDR3 DNA reads as TGTGCCAGCTCACCACCGGTGGGACAGGGGGCCAACTACGAGCAGTACTTC. It yields the protein CASSPPVGQGANYEQYF. The full variable domain, in which reference TRBV18 and TRBJ2-7 provide the parts outside the CDR3, is NAGVMQNPRHLVRRRGQEARLRCSPMKGHSHVYWYRQLPEEGLKFMVYLQKENIIDESGMPKERFSAEFPKEGPSILRIQQVVRGDSAAYFCASSPPVGQGANYEQYFGPGTRLTVT.

The chain uses TRBV7-2 and TRBJ2-5, with TRBD1 identical over 7 bases. From germline, CDR1 is SGHTA and CDR2 FQGNSA. The ends lost 2 bases at V and 5 bases at J; junction bases unmatched: 8. The CDR3 totals 15 residues. The CDR3 nucleotides are TGTGCCAGCAGCTTACTTGCAGGGGGTAGTGAGACCCAGTACTTC. Protein sequence: CASSLLAGGSETQYF.

This clone came up a few times. The chain combines TRBV10-2 with TRBJ2-2; no clear D gene. This CDR3 contains 13 residues. Germline V gene sequence: CDR1 WSHSY, CDR2 SAAADI. Deletions cut 6 bases from V and 4 bases from J, with 9 bases between. The CDR3 loop is CASSAVATGELFF. The CDR3 nucleotides read TGCGCCAGCAGCGCCGTAGCCACCGGGGAGCTGTTTTTT.

The rearrangement uses TRBV28 and TRBJ1-2, with a possible D match to TRBD1 (6 bases). The ends were cut back, 5 bases at V and 7 bases at J, with 20 bases in the middle. From germline, CDR1 is MDHEN and CDR2 SYDVKM. The CDR3 runs to 15 residues. The CDR3 loop is CASSPQTGTYFGYTF. In DNA, the CDR3 is TGTGCCAGCAGTCCTCAGACAGGAACATACTTTGGCTACACCTTC.

The genes are TRBV4-2 and TRBJ1-2; the D gene is possibly TRBD1 (6 bases). Germline V CDR1 and CDR2: LGHNA, YNFKEQ. V was pared by 4 bases and J by 5 bases, with 23 bases between. This CDR3 comprises 17 residues. The CDR3 DNA reads as TGTGCCAGCAGCCCGTCGGGCAGGATCCAGGGGTCTTATGGCTACACCTTC. This encodes CASSPSGRIQGSYGYTF.

The chain uses TRBV9 and TRBJ2-7, with TRBD2 identical over 10 bases. V lost 4 bases to trimming and J lost 7 bases; unmatched junction nucleotides: 11. Germline CDR1 SGDLS, CDR2 YYNGEE. The CDR3 has 15 amino acids. The CDR3 DNA reads as TGTGCCAGCAGCACCTTCCCGGGACTAGCGAGGGAGCAGTACTTC. It yields the protein CASSTFPGLAREQYF.

The J gene is TRBJ1-4, the V gene TRBV19; D is possibly TRBD1 (5 bases). The V end was cut by 10 bases, the J end by 0 bases, with 6 bases between. Per the germline V gene, CDR1 is LNHDA and CDR2 is SQIVND (reference sequence). The CDR3 contains 12 residues. This chain's CDR3 is CATTATNEKLFF. The CDR3 DNA reads TGTGCCACGACAGCAACTAATGAAAAACTGTTTTTT.